One T cell receptor (beta chain) is described in this entry. The data were obtained in a study of blood T cell repertoires in COVID-19. Across the study: Italy, Spain and the United States were the sources of the convalescent and acute COVID-19 samples.

Produced via immunoSEQ multiplex PCR; TCRdb's table is partial and in-frame only. The sample has under 100,000 clones; about 85% are singletons. There are 15 residues in the CDR3. V was clipped by 6 bases and J by 2 bases; unmatched bases: 5. Germline values: CDR1 SGHTA, CDR2 FQGNSA. The chain combines TRBV7-2 with TRBJ2-1, with 9 bases matching TRBD2. The sample consisted of peripheral blood. This clonotype originated in a man aged 50 to 59 with acute or convalescent COVID-19. CDR3 protein: CASRIAGATYNEQFF. The DNA of the CDR3 is TGTGCCAGCAGGATAGCGGGGGCGACCTACAATGAGCAGTTCTTC.